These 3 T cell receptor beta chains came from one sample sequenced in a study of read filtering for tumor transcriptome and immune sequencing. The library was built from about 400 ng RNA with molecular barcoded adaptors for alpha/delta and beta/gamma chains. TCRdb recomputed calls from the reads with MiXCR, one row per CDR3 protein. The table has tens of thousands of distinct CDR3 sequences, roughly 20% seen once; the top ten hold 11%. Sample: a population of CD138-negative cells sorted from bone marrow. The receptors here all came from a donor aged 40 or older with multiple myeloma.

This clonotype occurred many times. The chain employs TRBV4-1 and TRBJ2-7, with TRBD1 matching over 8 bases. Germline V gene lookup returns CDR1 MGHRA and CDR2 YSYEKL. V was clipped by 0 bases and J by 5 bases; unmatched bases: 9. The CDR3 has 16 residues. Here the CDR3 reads CASSQDRRQGLDEQYF. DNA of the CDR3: TGCGCCAGCAGCCAAGATCGTCGACAGGGGCTTGACGAGCAGTACTTC.

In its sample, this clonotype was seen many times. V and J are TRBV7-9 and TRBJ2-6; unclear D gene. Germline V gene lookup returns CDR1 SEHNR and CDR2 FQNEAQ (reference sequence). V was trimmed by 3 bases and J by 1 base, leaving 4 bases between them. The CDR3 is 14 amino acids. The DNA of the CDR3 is TGTGCCAGCAGCTTTATATCTGGGGCCAACGTCCTGACTTTC. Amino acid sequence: CASSFISGANVLTF.

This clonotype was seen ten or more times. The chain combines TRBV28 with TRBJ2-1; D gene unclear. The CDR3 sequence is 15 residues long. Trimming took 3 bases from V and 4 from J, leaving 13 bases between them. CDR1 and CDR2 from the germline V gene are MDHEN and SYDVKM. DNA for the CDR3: TGTGCCAGCAGTTTGTCCGGAGCACTATACAATGAGCAGTTCTTC. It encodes CASSLSGALYNEQFF.